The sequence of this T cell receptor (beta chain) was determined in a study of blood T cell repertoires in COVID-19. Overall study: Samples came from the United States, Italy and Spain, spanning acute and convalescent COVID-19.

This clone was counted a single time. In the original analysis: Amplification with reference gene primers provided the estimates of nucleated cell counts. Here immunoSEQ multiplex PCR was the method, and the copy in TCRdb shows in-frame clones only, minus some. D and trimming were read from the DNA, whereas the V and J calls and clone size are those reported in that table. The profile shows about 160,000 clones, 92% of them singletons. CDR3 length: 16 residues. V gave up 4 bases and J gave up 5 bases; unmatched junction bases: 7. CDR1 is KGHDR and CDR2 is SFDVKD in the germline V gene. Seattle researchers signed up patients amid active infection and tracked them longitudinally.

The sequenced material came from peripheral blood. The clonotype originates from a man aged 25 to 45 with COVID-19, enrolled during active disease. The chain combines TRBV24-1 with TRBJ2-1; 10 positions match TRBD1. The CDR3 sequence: CATSDSTGGAHNEQFF. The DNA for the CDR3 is TGTGCCACCAGTGACTCGACAGGGGGCGCCCACAATGAGCAGTTCTTC.